Listed below are T cell receptor beta chains from one sample, sequenced in a study of control samples from healthy donors and cancer patients. Measured with immunoSEQ multiplex PCR; TCRdb has only the in-frame clones, and not every one. The table includes about 85,000 clones, approximately 88% detected once. Specimen: blood. These receptors were collected from a woman in her sixties in good health. CDR3s include the opening cysteine and the closing phenylalanine or tryptophan. The D gene is left open where the match is weak. A clone size is listed for some rows: how often the clone was seen (once, few, many), or a class if it is expanded.

V,length,D,J,size,DNA,CDR3
TRBV2,12,TRBD1,TRBJ1-1,.,TGTGCCAGCAGCCTGACAGGGGAGGACGCTTTCTTT,CASSLTGEDAFF
TRBV19,17,.,TRBJ1-1,.,TGTGCCAGTAGTCGGAACTCTAGGGGAGCCATGAACACTGAAGCTTTCTTT,CASSRNSRGAMNTEAFF
TRBV28,13,.,TRBJ1-2,.,TGTGCCAGCAGTTCCCTGACAGATTATGGCTACACCTTC,CASSSLTDYGYTF
TRBV5-4,12,.,TRBJ1-2,.,TGTGCCAGCAGCACCGGGAATTATGGCTACACCTTC,CASSTGNYGYTF
TRBV10-2,12,.,TRBJ1-5,.,TGCGCCAGCAGTGAAGGGGATCAGCCCCAGCATTTT,CASSEGDQPQHF
TRBV5-6,15,TRBD2,TRBJ2-5,.,TGTGCCAGCAGCGGGGAGCGGGAGGGCGGGGAGACCCAGTACTTC,CASSGEREGGETQYF
TRBV6-5,13,.,TRBJ2-7,.,TGTGCCAGCAGTTGGCAGGGCGCCTACGAGCAGTACTTC,CASSWQGAYEQYF
TRBV4-3,17,TRBD2,TRBJ2-7,.,TGCGCCAGCAGCCGAGAAAAAGCGGGAGGGCCCATGAGCGAGCAGTACTTC,CASSREKAGGPMSEQYF
TRBV6-5,12,.,TRBJ2-7,.,TGTGCCAGCCGGGGGGCGACCTACGAGCAGTACTTC,CASRGATYEQYF
TRBV24-1,16,.,TRBJ1-5,.,TGTGCCGTCTCAACCGAATACAGGGATCGCAATCAGCCCCAGCATTTT,CAVSTEYRDRNQPQHF
TRBV18,15,.,TRBJ2-2,.,TGTGCCAGCTCTCCCGGGACCCCCTCCACCGGGGAGCTGTTTTTT,CASSPGTPSTGELFF
TRBV6-5,15,.,TRBJ2-1,.,TGTGCCAGCAGAAAGAGTCCGGCGGCCTACAATGAGCAGTTCTTC,CASRKSPAAYNEQFF
TRBV24-1,17,.,TRBJ2-3,.,TGTGCCACCAGTGATTTCCTCGGGGGCCCACTCACAGATACGCAGTATTTT,CATSDFLGGPLTDTQYF
TRBV2,12,.,TRBJ1-4,.,TGTGCCAGCAGTCAGGGTGGGGAAAAACTGTTTTTT,CASSQGGEKLFF
TRBV10-3,13,.,TRBJ2-7,few,TGTGCCACCGACGGGCCCGGAGAGTACGAGCAGTACTTC,CATDGPGEYEQYF
TRBV7-9,14,.,TRBJ2-7,.,TGTGCCAGCAGCCCGAAGTCGGGGACCTACGAGCAGTACTTC,CASSPKSGTYEQYF
TRBV18,15,TRBD1,TRBJ2-5,.,TGTGCCAGCTCACCACACAGGGGGTCAGAAGAGACCCAGTACTTC,CASSPHRGSEETQYF